This T cell receptor beta chain was sequenced during a study of glioma-infiltrating T cells (dated by TCRdb to the mid-2010s). For context, the study as a whole: Glioma tissue, non-neoplastic brain tissue and matched peripheral blood mononuclear cells were used as sources from which TCR alpha- and beta-chain repertoires were sequenced. To measure divergence between tissue and blood T-cell populations, each tissue-infiltrating repertoire was compared with the peripheral blood repertoire of the same patient. The paired cohort was made up of three low-grade glioma patients, eight or nine primary glioblastoma patients and three non-glioma patients who contributed non-neoplastic brain tissue. Overall results and qualifications from the work: Group comparisons rested on small numbers: three non-neoplastic, three low-grade glioma and seven or eight glioblastoma patients. Only a very small number of CDR3 sequences turned up in both tissue and blood, a result put down to high CDR3 diversity combined with limited sampling. VJ-independent divergence between tissue and blood was found to be below expectation in non-neoplastic patients but above expectation in all gliomas, particularly low-grade gliomas.

The germline V gene gives CDR1 as SGHRS and CDR2 as YFSETQ. Trimming leaves V shorter by 3 bases and J shorter by 1 base, with the junction holding 3 bases beyond the gene matches. A total of 14 residues make up the CDR3, ends included. The kept DNA is CDR3 alone, 42 bases in frame from the first base. The iRepertoire nested amplicon-rescue multiplex PCR (arm-PCR) platform was used to amplify TCR alpha and beta CDR3 regions from RNA. The input for one-step reverse transcription and amplification was roughly 85-400 ng of either tissue mRNA or PBMC total RNA. After bead purification, a secondary multiplex PCR added Illumina adapters, and libraries were gel-purified between 200 and 400 bp. The libraries contained internal 6-nucleotide barcodes that were used for demultiplexing. Sequencing of the libraries was done on an Illumina MiSeq using 2x220 or 2x250 nucleotide paired-end reads. Processing in the source paper ran as follows. FLASH 1.2.11 was used to merge paired reads, and BWA-MEM then aligned the reads to the GRCh37 human genome before TRA and TRB reads were extracted. V and J assignment used an IMGT-derived reference of cassette sequences and CDR3 motifs that included pseudogenes. Reads were translated in three frames, and productive CDR3s were defined by a C…FGXG motif without stop codons. Clonotypes were defined as unique combinations of V-J cassette pair and CDR3 amino acid sequence. Reads were filtered by Hamming distance, with the threshold set by the sequence error rate of each sample in mapped regions. In-frame beta chains were kept once TCRdb had trimmed the public reads at Q25 with fastp and called clones with MiXCR. Rows merge per CDR3 protein into single entries with the most common DNA and genes. TCRdb's processing, not the authors' own work, is the source of the V and J calls. Here the sample has under 200,000 distinct CDR3 sequences; over 40% occur a single time. The ten largest make up 5.2% of the sample.

With regard to this clonotype: Its specific antigen is unknown. This is likely a read error, given that the CDR3 carries no conserved phenylalanine or tryptophan at its end.

The V gene is TRBV5-1 and the J gene is TRBJ2-7; 8 junctional bases match TRBD1. Input material: glioma tissue, nonneoplastic brain tissue, or PBMCs (not recorded which). The sequence came from a human donor with low-grade glioma or glioblastoma, undergoing nonglioma brain surgery, or in good health (not recorded which). CDR3 sequence: CASSSGQGSYEQYL. In nucleotides, the sequence is TGCGCCAGCAGCTCAGGACAGGGTTCCTACGAGCAGTACCTC.